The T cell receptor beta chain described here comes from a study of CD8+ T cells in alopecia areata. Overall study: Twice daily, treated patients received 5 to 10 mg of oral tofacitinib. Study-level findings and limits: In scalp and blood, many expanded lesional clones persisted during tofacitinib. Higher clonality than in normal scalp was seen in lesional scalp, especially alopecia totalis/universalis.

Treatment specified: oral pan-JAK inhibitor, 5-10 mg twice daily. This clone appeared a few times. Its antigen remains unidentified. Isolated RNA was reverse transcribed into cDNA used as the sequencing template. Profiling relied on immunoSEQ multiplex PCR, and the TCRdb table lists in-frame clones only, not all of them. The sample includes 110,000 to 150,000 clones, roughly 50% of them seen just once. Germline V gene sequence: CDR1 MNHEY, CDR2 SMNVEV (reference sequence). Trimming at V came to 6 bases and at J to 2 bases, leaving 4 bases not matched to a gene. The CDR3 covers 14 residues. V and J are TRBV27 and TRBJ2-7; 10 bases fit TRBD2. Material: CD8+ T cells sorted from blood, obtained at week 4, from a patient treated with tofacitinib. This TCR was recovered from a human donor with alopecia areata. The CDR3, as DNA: TGTGCCAGCAGCGAGCGGGGGGGACCCTACGAGCAGTACTTC. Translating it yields CASSERGGPYEQYF.